This entry is about one T cell receptor (beta chain). This entry belongs to a study of control samples from healthy donors and cancer patients. Here immunoSEQ multiplex PCR was the method, and the copy in TCRdb shows in-frame clones only, minus some. The sample records about 110,000 clones, 90% being singletons. The germline V gene encodes CDR1 KGHSH and CDR2 LQKENI. The CDR3 has 16 residues. V shed 0 bases and J shed 5 bases, with 16 bases lying between them. The source is a human donor in good health. The donor label of this sample is uncertain. The sequenced sample consisted of blood. V is TRBV18 and J is TRBJ1-2; possible D gene TRBD1, 5 bases. The DNA for the CDR3 is TGTGCCAGCTCACCACCCGGGGGGATTGGGGAGTATGGCTACACCTTC. This encodes CASSPPGGIGEYGYTF.